Shown below are 29 T cell receptor beta chains from a single sample sequenced in a study of T cell responses to AZD1222 COVID-19 vaccine. Assay used: immunoSEQ multiplex PCR; TCRdb lists only in-frame clones, some missing. The table shows roughly 180,000 clones, with just over 90% occurring only once. The sample consisted of peripheral blood, taken on day 0 of AZD1222 vaccination. Source of these receptors: an adult in good health.

The J gene is TRBJ2-1, the V gene TRBV7-2; D remains ambiguous. This CDR3 is built from 11 residues. Germline CDR1 and CDR2: SGHTA and FQGNSA. The V end was cut by 8 bases, the J end by 6 bases, with 8 bases between. The CDR3 sequence: CASVPGNEQFF. CDR3 coding DNA: TGTGCCAGCGTCCCCGGCAATGAGCAGTTCTTC.

The genes are TRBV6-2 or TRBV6-3 and TRBJ2-2, with 8 bases aligning to TRBD2. The germline V gene encodes CDR1 MNHEY and CDR2 SVGEGT. The CDR3 spans 18 residues. V lost 0 bases and J lost 0; bases outside the gene matches: 6. In DNA, the CDR3 is TGTGCCAGCAGTTACTCTAGGAGCGGGGGACCGAACACCGGGGAGCTGTTTTTT. Translation: CASSYSRSGGPNTGELFF.

The chain couples TRBV6-5 to TRBJ2-7, with TRBD1 matching 8 bases. CDR3 length: 14 residues. The germline gives CDR1 MNHEY, CDR2 SVGAGI. The trim removed 4 bases at V and 5 bases at J, leaving 7 bases unmatched. Here the CDR3 reads CASSSGTGTHEQYF. Written as DNA, the CDR3 is TGTGCCAGCAGTTCCGGGACAGGAACTCACGAGCAGTACTTC.

This clone was seen only a few times. The chain recombines TRBV5-4 with TRBJ2-7; 8 bases line up with TRBD2. Germline V gives CDR1 SGHNT, CDR2 YYREEE (reference sequence). With 6 bases clipped from V and 6 bases from J, the junction kept 14 bases outside the gene matches. The CDR3 runs 15 residues. The CDR3 spells CASKQGGSGASEQYF. The CDR3 DNA follows: TGTGCCAGCAAACAAGGGGGTAGCGGGGCTTCCGAGCAGTACTTC. The full variable domain, rest sourced from reference TRBV5-4 and TRBJ2-7, is ETGVTQSPTHLIKTRGQQVTLRCSSQSGHNTVSWYQQALGQGPQFIFQYYREEENGRGNFPPRFSGLQFPNYSSELNVNALELDDSALYLCASKQGGSGASEQYFGPGTRLTVT.

This chain connects TRBV10-3 to TRBJ2-2; perhaps TRBD2 as D (5 bases). In germline, CDR1 is ENHRY, CDR2 SYGVKD. The CDR3 loop spans 15 amino acids. Between the trimmed V and J ends, which lost 4 bases and 5 bases, there was a span of 14 bases. CDR3 DNA sequence: TGTGCCATCAGTGGAAGTCTAGCTGGTACCGGGGAGCTGTTTTTT. Encoded protein: CAISGSLAGTGELFF.

This rearrangement joins TRBV5-1 to TRBJ1-1; unclear D gene. Germline values: CDR1 SGHRS, CDR2 YFSETQ. The CDR3 totals 13 residues. Deletions cut 3 bases from V and 5 bases from J, with 11 bases between. CDR3 coding DNA: TGCGCCAGCAGCTGGACCCTCGGGACTGAAGCTTTCTTT. It encodes CASSWTLGTEAFF.

This chain joins TRBV3-1 (or the pseudogene TRBV3-2) and TRBJ1-2; D is perhaps TRBD1 (5 bases). The CDR3 has 19 amino acids. Deletions cut 3 bases from V and 0 bases from J, with 23 bases between. The germline gives CDR1 LGHDT, CDR2 YNNKEL (reference sequence). In DNA, the CDR3 is TGTGCCAGCAGCCACGGTCCAGGGCAATCTATCTTAGCTAACTATGGCTACACCTTC. It is translated as CASSHGPGQSILANYGYTF.

This chain connects TRBV11-2 to TRBJ2-3; the D call may be TRBD1 or TRBD2 (5 bases each). Germline-derived CDR1 and CDR2 are SGHAT and FQNNGV. The CDR3 consists of 15 residues. V lost 0 bases, J lost 4 bases, and 11 bases lay in between. CDR3 residues: CASSLEVGVPDTQYF. CDR3 coding DNA: TGTGCCAGCAGCTTAGAGGTGGGGGTCCCAGATACGCAGTATTTT.

This chain connects TRBV7-2 to TRBJ1-2; 7 nucleotides match TRBD1. With 5 bases clipped from V and 5 bases from J, the junction kept 8 bases outside the gene matches. Germline CDR1 and CDR2: SGHTA and FQGNSA. The CDR3 has 14 amino acids. DNA for the CDR3: TGTGCCAGCAGCGCCGACAGGGAGTTTTATGGCTACACCTTC. It yields the protein CASSADREFYGYTF.

The chain carries TRBV7-3 and TRBJ2-1, with D possibly being TRBD2 (6 bases). The CDR3 loop spans 15 amino acids. Trimming cost V 5 bases and J 7 bases, with 18 bases left between them. Germline V CDR1 and CDR2: SGHTA, FQGTGA. The CDR3 loop is CASSQGASDRNEQFF. CDR3 DNA: TGTGCCAGCAGCCAAGGGGCTAGCGACCGAAATGAGCAGTTCTTC.

V usage is TRBV27 and J usage is TRBJ2-7, with D hard to call. The CDR3 is made up of 15 amino acids. The germline gives CDR1 MNHEY, CDR2 SMNVEV (reference sequence). Trimming removed 2 bases from V and 6 bases from J, with 17 bases in between. The CDR3: CASSLAAGRLGEQYF. As DNA, the CDR3 is TGTGCCAGCAGTTTAGCTGCAGGCCGATTGGGCGAGCAGTACTTC.

This chain joins TRBV12-5 and TRBJ1-5; a weak D match, TRBD1 (6 bases). Looked up from germline, CDR1 is LGHNT and CDR2 is FRNRAP. This CDR3 contains 19 residues. Trimming took off 1 base at V and 0 bases at J, with 19 bases between the two ends. This CDR3 reads CASGLESLGGAYSNQPQHF. Written as DNA, the CDR3 is TGTGCTAGTGGTTTGGAAAGCCTCGGGGGGGCATATAGCAATCAGCCCCAGCATTTT.

The table lists this clone with a few counts. The CDR3 sequence: CASSLSSGNQETQYF. The CDR3 bases are TGCGCCAGCAGCTTAAGTAGCGGGAACCAAGAGACCCAGTACTTC. This chain connects TRBV5-1 to TRBJ2-5, with TRBD2 matching 8 bases. The trim removed 2 bases at V and 0 bases at J, leaving 3 bases unmatched. This CDR3 is built from 15 residues. Germline CDR1 SGHRS, CDR2 YFSETQ.

The chain links TRBV5-1 to TRBJ2-2; 8 nucleotides line up with TRBD2. This CDR3 has 14 amino acids. J gave up 6 bases and V 6 bases, and 7 bases lay outside the gene matches. Germline V gene sequence: CDR1 SGHRS, CDR2 YFSETQ. Here the CDR3 reads CASTGRGIAGELFF. DNA of the CDR3: TGCGCCAGCACCGGGAGGGGTATTGCCGGGGAGCTGTTTTTT.

The V gene is TRBV7-3, the J gene TRBJ1-6, with 8 nucleotides matching TRBD1. V shed 5 bases, J shed 8 bases, and the junction held 2 bases outside the gene matches. The germline V gene encodes CDR1 SGHTA and CDR2 FQGTGA. The CDR3 has 13 amino acids. CDR3 sequence reads: CASSTQGDSPLHF. CDR3 in DNA: TGTGCCAGCAGCACACAGGGGGATTCACCCCTCCACTTT.

This clone was seen only once. The chain uses TRBV6-2 or TRBV6-3 and TRBJ2-5, with D maybe TRBD2 (5 bases). With 0 bases removed from V and 5 bases from J, the gap between germline ends came to 13 bases. The CDR3 spans 15 residues. The germline gives CDR1 MNHEY, CDR2 SVGEGT. CDR3: CASSYSRVASETQYF. The CDR3 DNA reads TGTGCCAGCAGTTACTCGAGGGTAGCTTCTGAGACCCAGTACTTC.

The gene calls are TRBV7-9 and TRBJ2-2; maybe TRBD2 (5 bases). The CDR3 covers 15 residues. V shed 5 bases and J shed 6 bases, with 16 bases lying between them. Germline V CDR1 and CDR2: SEHNR, FQNEAQ (reference sequence). In nucleotides, the CDR3 is TGTGCCAGCAGCCCCGCTAGCCCTATAGCCGGGGAGCTGTTTTTT. It is translated as CASSPASPIAGELFF. The entire variable domain, with the rest obtained from reference TRBV7-9 and TRBJ2-2, is as follows: DTGVSQNPRHKITKRGQNVTFRCDPISEHNRLYWYRQTLGQGPEFLTYFQNEAQLEKSRLLSDRFSAERPKGSFSTLEIQRTEQGDSAMYLCASSPASPIAGELFFGEGSRLTVL.

The J gene is TRBJ1-5, the V gene TRBV5-6; a possible D gene is TRBD1 (6 bases). This CDR3 has 14 amino acids. Germline CDR1 reads SGHDT; CDR2 reads YYEEEE. V shed 2 bases and J shed 6 bases, with 12 bases lying between them. CDR3 loop: CASSLGTKAQPQHF. The DNA of the CDR3 is TGTGCCAGCAGCTTAGGGACAAAGGCTCAGCCCCAGCATTTT.

This clone occurred once. The CDR3 DNA follows: TGCAGTGTTCTGGAGTACTATGGCTACACCTTC. Translated: CSVLEYYGYTF. The chain combines TRBV20-1 with TRBJ1-2; D uncertain. CDR1 DFQATT and CDR2 SNEGSKA come from the germline V gene (reference sequence). The CDR3 runs 11 residues. Trimming took off 7 bases at V and 3 bases at J, with 9 bases between the two ends.

For this clone: In the same sample, other DNA sequences code for this CDR3. This chain joins TRBV7-9 and TRBJ1-2; D not resolved. This CDR3 is built from 13 residues. Germline V gene data show CDR1 as SEHNR and CDR2 as FQNEAQ (reference sequence). The germline V and J ends were trimmed by 5 bases and 2 bases, with 9 bases remaining between them. CDR3 DNA sequence: TGTGCCAGCAGCCCAACGGGGAACTATGGCTACACCTTC. It is translated as CASSPTGNYGYTF.

Regarding this clone: The junction departs from the called germline gene at one end, perhaps through a read error. V is TRBV15 and J is TRBJ1-2; D is possibly TRBD1 (5 bases). Germline-derived CDR1 and CDR2 are LNHNV and YYDKDF (reference sequence). The CDR3 is made up of 12 amino acids. The CDR3 sequence: CATSRDQGVGVF. CDR3 DNA: TGTGCCACCAGCAGAGATCAAGGGGTTGGGGTCTTC. Variable domain in full (rest from reference TRBV15 and TRBJ1-2): DAMVIQNPRYQVTQFGKPVTLSCSQTLNHNVMYWYQQKSSQAPKLLFHYYDKDFNNEADTPDNFQSRRPNTSFCFLDIRSPGLGDTAMYLCATSRDQGVGVFGSGTRLTVV.

J is TRBJ1-1 and V is TRBV19, with TRBD1 as a possible D gene (5 bases). CDR1 is LNHDA, CDR2 SQIVND, per germline (reference sequence). The CDR3 runs to 14 residues. V lost 3 bases to trimming and J lost 1 base, with 9 bases between them. The DNA for the CDR3 is TGTGCCAGTAGTATGGGCAGGGAGAACACTGAAGCTTTCTTT. Translated: CASSMGRENTEAFF.

This chain links TRBV12-3 or TRBV12-4 with TRBJ1-1; no clear D. This CDR3 has 13 amino acids. With 5 bases removed from V and 5 bases from J, the gap between germline ends came to 12 bases. The CDR3: CASSLAPRTEAFF. CDR3 coding DNA: TGTGCCAGCAGTCTGGCCCCCAGAACTGAAGCTTTCTTT.

The gene calls are TRBV7-3 and TRBJ2-2; D may be TRBD2 (6 bases). Germline lookup yields CDR1 SGHTA and CDR2 FQGTGA. Trimming pared 0 bases from V and 5 bases from J, leaving 7 bases between. The CDR3 loop spans 14 amino acids. The CDR3 bases are TGTGCCAGCAGCTTAACTCGGGGGACCGGGGAGCTGTTTTTT. It yields the protein CASSLTRGTGELFF. The full variable domain, in which reference TRBV7-3 and TRBJ2-2 provide the parts outside the CDR3, is GAGVSQTPSNKVTEKGKYVELRCDPISGHTALYWYRQSLGQGPEFLIYFQGTGAADDSGLPNDRFFAVRPEGSVSTLKIQRTERGDSAVYLCASSLTRGTGELFFGEGSRLTVL.

At least ten counts were recorded for this clone. The rearrangement uses TRBV5-8 and TRBJ1-2, with D possibly matching TRBD1 (5 bases). This CDR3 has 16 amino acids. Germline loops: CDR1 SGHTS, CDR2 YDEGEE. The V end lost 2 bases, the J end lost 5 bases, and 19 bases lay between the germline ends. In DNA, the CDR3 is TGTGCCAGCAGCTTACCACTCAGGGATCATACTTATGGCTACACCTTC. It codes for CASSLPLRDHTYGYTF. Complete variable domain (other parts from reference TRBV5-8 and TRBJ1-2): EAGVTQSPTHLIKTRGQQATLRCSPISGHTSVYWYQQALGLGLQFLLWYDEGEERNRGNFPPRFSGRQFPNYSSELNVNALELEDSALYLCASSLPLRDHTYGYTFGSGTRLTVV.

The chain links TRBV6-1 to TRBJ2-1; 8 bases fit TRBD2. With 4 bases clipped from V and 8 bases from J, the junction kept 13 bases outside the gene matches. CDR1 and CDR2 from the germline V gene are MNHNS and SASEGT. The CDR3 extends over 16 amino acids. CDR3: CASSGYAGGDTDEQFF. As DNA, the CDR3 is TGTGCCAGCAGTGGTTATGCGGGGGGCGATACAGATGAGCAGTTCTTC.

This chain's CDR3 is CASSSPRESWGNTIYF. CDR3 coding DNA: TGTGCCAGCAGCTCACCACGGGAGAGTTGGGGAAACACCATATATTTT. This chain links TRBV7-2 with TRBJ1-3, with no clear D. Germline V gene sequence: CDR1 SGHTA, CDR2 FQGNSA. The germline V and J ends were trimmed by 4 bases and 4 bases, with 17 bases remaining between them. There are 16 residues in the CDR3.

The chain employs TRBV28 and TRBJ1-4; the D gene is possibly TRBD1 (5 bases). V was shortened by 3 bases and J by 6 bases, with 8 bases between the two germline ends. CDR3 length: 13 amino acids. Per germline, CDR1 MDHEN and CDR2 SYDVKM. CDR3 sequence reads: CASSLGGDEKLFF. The DNA of the CDR3 is TGTGCCAGCAGTTTGGGGGGGGATGAAAAACTGTTTTTT.

V is TRBV2 and J is TRBJ1-2, with D unresolved. Germline V gene sequence: CDR1 SNHLY, CDR2 FYNNEI. The CDR3 contains 15 residues. V shed 4 bases and J shed 4 bases, with 16 bases lying between them. The CDR3 DNA sequence: TGTGCCAGCAGTGGGTTGGGTGGAGCGATCTATGGCTACACCTTC. Amino acids: CASSGLGGAIYGYTF.